Below are 9 T cell receptor beta chains sequenced from a single sample in a study of blood T cell repertoires in COVID-19. Assay used: immunoSEQ multiplex PCR; TCRdb lists only in-frame clones, some missing. The sample records 310,000 or so clones, more than 70% being singletons. The specimen sequenced was peripheral blood. Every receptor here comes from a woman between 25 and 40 years old with COVID-19, enrolled during active disease.

The chain couples TRBV10-1 to TRBJ2-7; 7 bases line up with TRBD1. The trim removed 8 bases at V and 4 bases at J, leaving 11 bases unmatched. CDR1 WNHNN and CDR2 SYGVQD come from the germline V gene (reference sequence). The CDR3 totals 14 residues. The CDR3 reads CASGQGDREYEQYF. In DNA form, the CDR3 reads TGCGCCAGCGGCCAGGGAGACAGGGAGTACGAGCAGTACTTC.

The chain combines TRBV11-2 with TRBJ2-1; 7 bases fit TRBD1. V dropped 1 base and J dropped 3; count of bases not matched to a gene: 3. This CDR3 has 15 amino acids. The V gene's germline CDR1 is SGHAT and CDR2 FQNNGV. The CDR3: CASSLVRGRYNEQFF. The CDR3 nucleotides read TGTGCCAGCAGCTTAGTGAGGGGGCGCTACAATGAGCAGTTCTTC.

The V gene is TRBV4-3, the J gene TRBJ2-7, with D tentatively TRBD2 (7 bases). CDR3 length: 15 amino acids. Germline V gene sequence: CDR1 LGHNA, CDR2 YSLEER. The V gene lost 0 bases and the J gene lost 4 bases, with 13 bases spanning the gap. The CDR3 loop reads CASSQDAGATYEQYF. The CDR3 DNA reads TGCGCCAGCAGCCAAGACGCGGGGGCGACTTACGAGCAGTACTTC.

The chain has TRBV18 and TRBJ2-3; TRBD1 matches 9 bases. Trimming took 5 bases from V and 3 from J; bases not matched to a gene: 12. Germline-derived CDR1 and CDR2 are KGHSH and LQKENI. The length of the CDR3 is 17 residues. CDR3 region: CASSVRSGTGRTDTQYF. For the CDR3, the DNA is TGTGCCAGCTCAGTGCGATCCGGGACAGGGAGGACAGATACGCAGTATTTT. Supplemented by reference TRBV18 and TRBJ2-3, the full variable domain reads NAGVMQNPRHLVRRRGQEARLRCSPMKGHSHVYWYRQLPEEGLKFMVYLQKENIIDESGMPKERFSAEFPKEGPSILRIQQVVRGDSAAYFCASSVRSGTGRTDTQYFGPGTRLTVL.

This chain uses TRBV12-3 or TRBV12-4 with TRBJ1-4; 9 bases are shared with TRBD1. The V and J ends lost 7 bases and 10 bases, in that order; junction bases with no gene match: 7. This CDR3 spans 13 amino acids. CDR3 in amino acids: CASKRDRAGKLFF. CDR3 bases: TGTGCCAGCAAACGGGACAGGGCGGGAAAACTGTTTTTT.

The chain couples TRBV5-1 to TRBJ2-3, with D possibly matching TRBD2 (5 bases). V was shortened by 6 bases and J by 0 bases, with 11 bases between the two germline ends. The CDR3 is 14 residues long. The germline gives CDR1 SGHRS, CDR2 YFSETQ. CDR3 coding DNA: TGCGCCAGCAAGAGCGGCCCTAGCACAGATACGCAGTATTTT. Protein sequence: CASKSGPSTDTQYF.

The chain uses TRBV15 and TRBJ1-1, with 8 bases identical to TRBD1. This CDR3 is 15 amino acids long. With V trimmed by 5 bases and J by 4 bases, 9 bases remained unmatched. CDR1 is LNHNV, CDR2 YYDKDF, per germline (reference sequence). The chain's CDR3 is CATSLFRDRSTEAFF. CDR3 coding DNA: TGTGCCACCAGCCTCTTCCGGGACAGGTCCACTGAAGCTTTCTTT.

V usage is TRBV6-6 and J usage is TRBJ2-1; no firm D call. The V end lost 0 bases, the J end lost 5 bases, and 8 bases lay between the germline ends. Germline assignment: CDR1 MNHNY and CDR2 SVGAGI (reference sequence). The CDR3 is made up of 14 amino acids. The DNA of the CDR3 is TGTGCCAGCAGTTACTCCGGTCCTAACAATGAGCAGTTCTTC. Translation: CASSYSGPNNEQFF.

This rearrangement joins TRBV5-4 to TRBJ1-6, with 7 nucleotides matching TRBD1. Trimming took 0 bases from V and 7 from J; bases not matched to a gene: 1. In germline, CDR1 is SGHNT, CDR2 YYREEE (reference sequence). This CDR3 has 14 amino acids. CDR3 sequence (DNA): TGTGCCAGCAGCTTGGTCAGGGGGAATTCACCCCTCCACTTT. Its protein product is CASSLVRGNSPLHF.